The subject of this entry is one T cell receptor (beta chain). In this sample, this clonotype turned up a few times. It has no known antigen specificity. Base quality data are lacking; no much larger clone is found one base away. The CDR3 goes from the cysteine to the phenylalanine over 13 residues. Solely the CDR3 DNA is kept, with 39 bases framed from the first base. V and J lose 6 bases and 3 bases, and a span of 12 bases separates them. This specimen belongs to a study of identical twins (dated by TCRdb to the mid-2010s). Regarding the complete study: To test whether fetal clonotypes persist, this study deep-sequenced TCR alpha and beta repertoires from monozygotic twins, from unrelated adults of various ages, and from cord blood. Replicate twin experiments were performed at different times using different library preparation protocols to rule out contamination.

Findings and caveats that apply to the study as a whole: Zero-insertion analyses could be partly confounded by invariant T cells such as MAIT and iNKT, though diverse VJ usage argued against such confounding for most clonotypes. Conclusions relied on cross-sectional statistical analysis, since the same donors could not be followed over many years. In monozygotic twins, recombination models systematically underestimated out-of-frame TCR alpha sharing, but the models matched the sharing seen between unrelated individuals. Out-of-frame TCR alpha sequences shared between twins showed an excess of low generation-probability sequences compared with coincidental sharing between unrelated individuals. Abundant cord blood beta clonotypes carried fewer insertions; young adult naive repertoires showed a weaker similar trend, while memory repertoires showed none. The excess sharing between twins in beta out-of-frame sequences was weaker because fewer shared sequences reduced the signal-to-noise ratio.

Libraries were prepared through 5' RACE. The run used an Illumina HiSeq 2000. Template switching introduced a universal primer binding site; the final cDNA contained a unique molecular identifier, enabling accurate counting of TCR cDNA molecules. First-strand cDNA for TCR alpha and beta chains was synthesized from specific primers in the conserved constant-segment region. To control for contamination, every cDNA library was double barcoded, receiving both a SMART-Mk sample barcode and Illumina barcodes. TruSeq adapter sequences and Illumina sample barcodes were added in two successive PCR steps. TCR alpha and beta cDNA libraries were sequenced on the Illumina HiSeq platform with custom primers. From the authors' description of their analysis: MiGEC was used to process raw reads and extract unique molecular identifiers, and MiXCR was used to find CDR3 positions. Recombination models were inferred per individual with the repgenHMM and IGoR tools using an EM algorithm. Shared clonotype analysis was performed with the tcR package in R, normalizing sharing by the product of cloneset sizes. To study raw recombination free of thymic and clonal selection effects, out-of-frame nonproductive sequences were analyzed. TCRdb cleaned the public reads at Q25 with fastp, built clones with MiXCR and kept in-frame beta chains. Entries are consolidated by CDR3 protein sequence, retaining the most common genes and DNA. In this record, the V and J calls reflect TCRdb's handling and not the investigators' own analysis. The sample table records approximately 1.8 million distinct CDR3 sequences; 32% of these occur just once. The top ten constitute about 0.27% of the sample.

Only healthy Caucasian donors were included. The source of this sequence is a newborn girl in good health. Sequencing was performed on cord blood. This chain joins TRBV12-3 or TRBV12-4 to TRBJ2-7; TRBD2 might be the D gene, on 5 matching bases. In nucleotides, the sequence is TGTGCCAGCAGGACGGACTCCCACTACGAGCAGTACTTC. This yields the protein CASRTDSHYEQYF.